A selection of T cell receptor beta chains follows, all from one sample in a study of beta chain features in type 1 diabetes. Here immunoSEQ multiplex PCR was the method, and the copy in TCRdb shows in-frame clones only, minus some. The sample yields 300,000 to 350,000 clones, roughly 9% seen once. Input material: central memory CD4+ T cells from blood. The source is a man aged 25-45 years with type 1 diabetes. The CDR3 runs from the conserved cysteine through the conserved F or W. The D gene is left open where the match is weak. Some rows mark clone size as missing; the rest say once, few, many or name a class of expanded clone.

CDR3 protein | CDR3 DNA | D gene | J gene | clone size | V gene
CASSLGQAAYGYGYTF | TGTGCCAGCAGTTTAGGACAGGCCGCTTATGGCTATGGCTACACCTTC | TRBD1 | TRBJ1-2 | . | TRBV27
CASSAAGAPSYEQYF | TGTGCCAGCAGTGCCGCCGGGGCGCCTTCCTACGAGCAGTACTTC | . | TRBJ2-7 | few | TRBV28
CASSYQTVNTEAFF | TGTGCCAGCAGTTACCAGACAGTGAACACTGAAGCTTTCTTT | . | TRBJ1-1 | . | TRBV6-5
CASSLQGAHTEAFF | TGTGCCAGCAGCTTACAGGGGGCACACACTGAAGCTTTCTTT | TRBD1 | TRBJ1-1 | . | TRBV5-4
CASSPRTGTSGTGELFF | TGTGCCAGCTCACCACGGACAGGGACTAGCGGCACCGGGGAGCTGTTTTTT | TRBD2 | TRBJ2-2 | . | TRBV18
CASSYVAGVYF | TGTGCCAGCAGTTACGTTGCGGGGGTGTACTTC | TRBD2 | TRBJ2-7 | . | TRBV6-5
CASSFISRTGNTEAFF | TGTGCCAGCAGCTTTATATCCCGGACAGGGAACACTGAAGCTTTCTTT | TRBD1 | TRBJ1-1 | few | TRBV11-2
CASSPETGKNSPLHF | TGTGCCAGCAGCCCGGAGACAGGGAAAAATTCACCCCTCCACTTT | TRBD1 | TRBJ1-6 | few | TRBV9
CASTGTSGGNEQYF | TGTGCCAGCACCGGGACTAGCGGGGGCAACGAGCAGTACTTC | TRBD2 | TRBJ2-7 | . | TRBV7-8
CASSPRTELYGYTF | TGTGCCAGCAGCCCCCGGACAGAGCTATATGGCTACACCTTC | . | TRBJ1-2 | . | TRBV7-2
CASSPRTSGANNEQFF | TGCGCCAGCAGCCCAAGGACTAGCGGGGCGAACAATGAGCAGTTCTTC | TRBD2 | TRBJ2-1 | . | TRBV5-1
CASSSSGGGYTF | TGTGCCAGCAGTTCCTCAGGGGGGGGCTACACCTTC | TRBD1 | TRBJ1-2 | few | TRBV28
CASSPPVRENGYTF | TGTGCCAGCTCACCACCGGTCAGGGAAAATGGCTACACCTTC | . | TRBJ1-2 | . | TRBV18
CASSMGDSGGQETQYF | TGTGCCAGTAGTATGGGGGATAGCGGGGGCCAAGAGACCCAGTACTTC | TRBD2 | TRBJ2-5 | few | TRBV19
CASSLVRQINEQFF | TGTGCCAGCAGCTTGGTACGACAGATCAATGAGCAGTTCTTC | . | TRBJ2-1 | few | TRBV7-2
CASSKPSTDTQYF | TGCGCCAGCAGTAAACCAAGCACAGATACGCAGTATTTT | . | TRBJ2-3 | few | TRBV10-1
CASSAAAGETQYF | TGTGCCAGCAGCGCCGCAGCTGGAGAGACCCAGTACTTC | . | TRBJ2-5 | few | TRBV7-8
CASSGQGTNSPLHF | TGCGCCAGCAGTGGGCAGGGAACGAATTCACCCCTCCACTTT | . | TRBJ1-6 | . | TRBV10-2
CASAGETATDTQYF | TGCGCCAGCGCGGGAGAGACAGCCACAGATACGCAGTATTTT | TRBD2 | TRBJ2-3 | many | TRBV23-1
CASSQEGGFNTGELFF | TGCGCCAGCAGCCAAGAAGGAGGTTTTAACACCGGGGAGCTGTTTTTT | . | TRBJ2-2 | many | TRBV4-3
CASSAMGLDIQYF | TGTGCCAGCAGCGCCATGGGGCTTGACATTCAGTACTTC | . | TRBJ2-4 | few | TRBV7-9
CASSTPWDTQYF | TGTGCCAGCAGCACCCCCTGGGATACGCAGTATTTT | . | TRBJ2-3 | . | TRBV11-2
CASSLGTGKELFF | TGTGCCAGCAGCTTAGGCACAGGCAAGGAGCTGTTTTTT | . | TRBJ2-2 | many | TRBV7-2
CASRQGAGGDGYTF | TGCGCCAGCCGTCAGGGGGCCGGAGGAGATGGCTACACCTTC | TRBD1 | TRBJ1-2 | . | TRBV5-1
CASSLSRTGSPLHF | TGTGCCAGCAGCTTATCGCGGACCGGGTCACCCCTCCACTTT | . | TRBJ1-6 | few | TRBV7-2